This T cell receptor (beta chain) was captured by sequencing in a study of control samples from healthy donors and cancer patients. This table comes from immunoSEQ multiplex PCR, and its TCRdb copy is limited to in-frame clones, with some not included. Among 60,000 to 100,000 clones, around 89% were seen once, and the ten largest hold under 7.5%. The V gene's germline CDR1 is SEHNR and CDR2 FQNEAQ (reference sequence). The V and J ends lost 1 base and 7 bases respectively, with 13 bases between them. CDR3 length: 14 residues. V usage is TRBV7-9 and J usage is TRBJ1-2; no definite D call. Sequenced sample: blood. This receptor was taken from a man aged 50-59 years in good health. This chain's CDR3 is CASSLDSGYRGYTF. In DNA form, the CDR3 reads TGTGCCAGCAGCTTAGACTCGGGTTATCGTGGCTACACCTTC.